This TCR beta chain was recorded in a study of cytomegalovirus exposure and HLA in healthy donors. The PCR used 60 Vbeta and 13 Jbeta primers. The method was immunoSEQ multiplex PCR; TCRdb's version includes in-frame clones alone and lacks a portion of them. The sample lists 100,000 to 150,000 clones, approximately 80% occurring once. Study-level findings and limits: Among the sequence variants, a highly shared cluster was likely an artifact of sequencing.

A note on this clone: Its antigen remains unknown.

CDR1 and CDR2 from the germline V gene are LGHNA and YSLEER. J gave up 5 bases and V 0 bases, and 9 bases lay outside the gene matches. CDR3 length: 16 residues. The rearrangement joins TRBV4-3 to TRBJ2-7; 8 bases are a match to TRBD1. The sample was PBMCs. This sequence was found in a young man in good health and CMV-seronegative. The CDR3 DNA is TGCGCCAGCAGCCAAGATAGCTCCGGGACAGGCGACGAGCAGTACTTC. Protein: CASSQDSSGTGDEQYF.